A single sample is the source of the 23 T cell receptor beta chains below, sequenced in a study of T cell responses to AZD1222 COVID-19 vaccine. Sequencing used immunoSEQ multiplex PCR; TCRdb keeps in-frame clones, though not all of them. The sample lists 150,000 to 180,000 clones, approximately 87% seen once, with 5.5% to 6% in the top ten. The material was peripheral blood, obtained on day 0 of MenACWY control vaccination. The receptor source for this set is an adult in good health.

This chain connects TRBV6-6 to TRBJ2-3, with 9 nucleotides matching TRBD2. The V and J ends lost 5 bases and 1 base, in that order; junction bases with no gene match: 13. The CDR3 covers 18 residues. Germline CDR1 reads MNHNY; CDR2 reads SVGAGI (reference sequence). In nucleotides, the CDR3 is TGTGCCAGCAGTCGTACACCGGGACTAGCTGGGGGCACAGATACGCAGTATTTT. It translates to CASSRTPGLAGGTDTQYF.

The V gene is TRBV30, the J gene TRBJ2-7, with a weak D call TRBD2 (5 bases). CDR1 and CDR2 (germline): GTSNPN, SVGIG (reference sequence). Trimming removed 5 bases at V and 3 bases at J, with 14 bases between. The CDR3 runs to 13 residues. CDR3 DNA sequence: TGTGCCTGGTCTACGGCGGGTCTCTACGAGCAGTACTTC. This gives the protein CAWSTAGLYEQYF. Full variable domain (missing parts from reference TRBV30 and TRBJ2-7): SQTIHQWPATLVQPVGSPLSLECTVEGTSNPNLYWYRQAAGRGLQLLFYSVGIGQISSEVPQNLSASRPQDRQFILSSKKLLLSDSGFYLCAWSTAGLYEQYFGPGTRLTVT.

The genes are TRBV28 and TRBJ1-4; D not certain. Looked up from germline, CDR1 is MDHEN and CDR2 is SYDVKM. The CDR3 contains 11 residues. Trimming took off 1 base at V and 7 bases at J, with 1 base between the two ends. For the CDR3, the DNA is TGTGCCAGCAGTTTATTTGAAAAACTGTTTTTT. Protein product: CASSLFEKLFF. The full variable domain, with the rest looked up from reference TRBV28 and TRBJ1-4, is DVKVTQSSRYLVKRTGEKVFLECVQDMDHENMFWYRQDPGLGLRLIYFSYDVKMKEKGDIPEGYSVSREKKERFSLILESASTNQTSMYLCASSLFEKLFFGSGTQLSVL.

On this clone: At one end the junction does not follow the germline gene, possibly because of a read error. The J gene is TRBJ2-7, the V gene TRBV20-1, with 14 bases lining up with TRBD2. Per the germline V gene, CDR1 is DFQATT and CDR2 is SNEGSKA (reference sequence). The CDR3 loop spans 10 amino acids. This CDR3 reads CSARTSGRNF. CDR3 nucleotides: TGCAGTGCTCGGACTAGCGGGAGGAACTTC.

The chain has TRBV15 and TRBJ1-1; 10 nucleotides match TRBD1. CDR1 and CDR2 (germline): LNHNV, YYDKDF (reference sequence). The CDR3 consists of 15 residues. Trimming at V came to 0 bases and at J to 4 bases, leaving 2 bases not matched to a gene. The CDR3 region is CATSRDRDRGTEAFF. The CDR3 DNA reads as TGTGCCACCAGCAGAGATCGGGACAGGGGCACTGAAGCTTTCTTT.

A single count supports this clone. This chain links TRBV28 with TRBJ2-1; D perhaps matches TRBD2 (5 bases). The CDR3 covers 15 residues. V lost 7 bases to trimming and J lost 6 bases, with 19 bases between them. Germline V gives CDR1 MDHEN, CDR2 SYDVKM. The CDR3 loop reads CASNSHSGNGNEQFF. CDR3 sequence (DNA): TGTGCCAGCAACTCCCATTCGGGGAACGGCAATGAGCAGTTCTTC.

This chain connects TRBV12-3 or TRBV12-4 to TRBJ2-3, with D perhaps matching TRBD2 (6 bases). The CDR3 has 12 amino acids. V gave up 4 bases and J gave up 5 bases, with 7 bases separating them. The CDR3, as DNA: TGTGCCAGCAGTTCGCGGGGAGATACGCAGTATTTT. Its translation is CASSSRGDTQYF.

This chain uses TRBV5-6 with TRBJ2-7; D gene ambiguous. V gave up 4 bases and J gave up 4 bases, with 12 bases separating them. Germline assignment: CDR1 SGHDT and CDR2 YYEEEE. The CDR3 is 13 amino acids. Here the CDR3 reads CASSGGRTYEQYF. The CDR3 coding sequence is TGTGCCAGCAGCGGTGGTCGGACGTACGAGCAGTACTTC. Using reference TRBV5-6 and TRBJ2-7 for the parts outside the CDR3, the full variable domain is DAGVTQSPTHLIKTRGQQVTLRCSPKSGHDTVSWYQQALGQGPQFIFQYYEEEERQRGNFPDRFSGHQFPNYSSELNVNALLLGDSALYLCASSGGRTYEQYFGPGTRLTVT.

The genes are TRBV19 and TRBJ1-5; a possible D gene is TRBD1 (5 bases). The germline V gene encodes CDR1 LNHDA and CDR2 SQIVND (reference sequence). Trimming removed 3 bases from V and 0 bases from J, with 9 bases in between. The CDR3 contains 15 residues. DNA of the CDR3: TGTGCCAGTAGTATTGGACACAATAGCAATCAGCCCCAGCATTTT. Amino acids: CASSIGHNSNQPQHF.

The chain joins TRBV7-9 to TRBJ2-3; 10 nucleotides align to TRBD1. Per germline, CDR1 SEHNR and CDR2 FQNEAQ (reference sequence). The CDR3 extends over 16 amino acids. Trimming took 5 bases from V and 4 from J; bases not matched to a gene: 9. CDR3 loop: CASSLGGTGVSDTQYF. CDR3 in DNA: TGTGCCAGCAGCCTGGGGGGGACAGGGGTTTCAGATACGCAGTATTTT.

The J gene is TRBJ2-1, the V gene TRBV28; D may be TRBD1 or TRBD2 (6 bases each). V lost 5 bases, J lost 2 bases, and 16 bases lay in between. The CDR3 loop spans 16 amino acids. Germline V gives CDR1 MDHEN, CDR2 SYDVKM. The CDR3 nucleotides read TGTGCCAGCAGTCACGGTACGGGGGCCCCCTACAATGAGCAGTTCTTC. Amino acid sequence: CASSHGTGAPYNEQFF.

This clone was found once. The gene calls are TRBV28 and TRBJ1-2, with D hard to call. Germline loops: CDR1 MDHEN, CDR2 SYDVKM. The CDR3 spans 10 residues. V was shortened by 8 bases and J by 8 bases, with 9 bases between the two germline ends. The CDR3 loop is CASSTDGYTF. The CDR3 nucleotides read TGTGCCAGCTCAACGGACGGCTACACCTTC.

This rearrangement joins TRBV6-2 or TRBV6-3 to TRBJ2-1; 9 nucleotides match TRBD1. The V gene's germline CDR1 is MNHEY and CDR2 SVGEGT. This CDR3 comprises 17 residues. V lost 0 bases to trimming and J lost 3 bases; unmatched junction nucleotides: 6. In DNA form, the CDR3 reads TGTGCCAGCAGTTACTCGTCGGGACAGGGAGTCTACAATGAGCAGTTCTTC. Its protein product is CASSYSSGQGVYNEQFF.

The rearrangement links TRBV19 to TRBJ2-2; tentatively, D is TRBD1 (5 bases). Trimming pared 3 bases from V and 7 bases from J, leaving 21 bases between. This CDR3 region has 17 residues. Looked up from germline, CDR1 is LNHDA and CDR2 is SQIVND (reference sequence). The CDR3: CASSIKGRVTNNGELFF. DNA for the CDR3: TGTGCCAGTAGTATTAAGGGCAGGGTGACCAATAACGGGGAGCTGTTTTTT.

The CDR3 reads CASSLSGTAYGYTF. In nucleotides, the CDR3 is TGTGCCAGCAGCTTATCGGGGACAGCGTATGGCTACACCTTC. This sequence joins TRBV7-9 and TRBJ1-2, with 7 bases that match TRBD1. CDR3 size: 14 residues. The J segment lost 5 bases and the V segment lost 2 bases, leaving 5 bases of the junction unmatched. Germline CDR1 is SEHNR and CDR2 is FQNEAQ (reference sequence).

This sequence joins TRBV9 and TRBJ1-3; D gene ambiguous. Germline V gene sequence: CDR1 SGDLS, CDR2 YYNGEE. The V and J ends lost 0 bases and 0 bases respectively, with 10 bases between them. The CDR3 loop spans 16 amino acids. The CDR3 is CASSVALVPSGNTIYF. In nucleotides, the CDR3 is TGTGCCAGCAGCGTAGCTTTGGTTCCCTCTGGAAACACCATATATTTT. Supplemented by reference TRBV9 and TRBJ1-3, the full variable domain reads DSGVTQTPKHLITATGQRVTLRCSPRSGDLSVYWYQQSLDQGLQFLIQYYNGEERAKGNILERFSAQQFPDLHSELNLSSLELGDSALYFCASSVALVPSGNTIYFGEGSWLTVV.

The V call is TRBV4-3, the J call TRBJ1-3; possibly TRBD1 for D (6 bases). Germline lookup yields CDR1 LGHNA and CDR2 YSLEER. The V and J ends lost 3 bases and 0 bases respectively, with 9 bases between them. The length of the CDR3 is 15 residues. The DNA of the CDR3 is TGCGCCAGCAGCCACGACAGGAGCTCTGGAAACACCATATATTTT. It translates to CASSHDRSSGNTIYF.

This chain uses TRBV30 with TRBJ2-1; 9 bases are a match to TRBD2. The CDR3 has 14 residues. Unmatched junction bases numbered 8, after V lost 5 bases and J lost 6 bases. CDR1 and CDR2 (germline): GTSNPN, SVGIG (reference sequence). The chain's CDR3 is CAWGPGLAGNEQFF. Here the CDR3 DNA reads TGTGCCTGGGGGCCGGGACTAGCAGGCAATGAGCAGTTCTTC. The variable domain in full, with the rest retrieved from reference TRBV30 and TRBJ2-1, is SQTIHQWPATLVQPVGSPLSLECTVEGTSNPNLYWYRQAAGRGLQLLFYSVGIGQISSEVPQNLSASRPQDRQFILSSKKLLLSDSGFYLCAWGPGLAGNEQFFGPGTRLTVL.

The J gene is TRBJ2-2, the V gene TRBV5-8, with D hard to call. There are 19 residues in the CDR3. The V gene's germline CDR1 is SGHTS and CDR2 YDEGEE. V was pared by 2 bases and J by 5 bases, with 25 bases between. CDR3 nucleotide sequence: TGTGCCAGCAGCTTAGGTAGCTCGGCATGGGGTGGACGGACCGGGGAGCTGTTTTTT. It specifies CASSLGSSAWGGRTGELFF.

The chain is built from TRBV5-1 and TRBJ2-7, with TRBD1 identical over 10 bases. Germline-derived CDR1 and CDR2 are SGHRS and YFSETQ. The CDR3 sequence is 15 residues long. The trim removed 3 bases at V and 4 bases at J, leaving 7 bases unmatched. The CDR3 bases are TGCGCCAGCAGCTCACAGACAGGGGGCAGTTACGAGCAGTACTTC. It translates to CASSSQTGGSYEQYF.

This chain uses TRBV18 with TRBJ1-2, with no clear D. V was clipped by 2 bases and J by 2 bases, with 12 bases between them. The CDR3 consists of 15 residues. CDR1 KGHSH and CDR2 LQKENI come from the germline V gene. Here the CDR3 reads CASSPSLETNYGYTF. CDR3 sequence (DNA): TGTGCCAGCTCACCAAGTTTAGAGACGAACTATGGCTACACCTTC.

This rearrangement joins TRBV10-1 to TRBJ2-5; TRBD2 agrees at 9 bases. After removal of 5 bases from V and 4 bases from J, the junction contained 17 bases not matched to a gene. CDR3 length: 18 amino acids. The germline V gene has CDR1 WNHNN and CDR2 SYGVQD (reference sequence). For the CDR3, the DNA is TGCGCCAGCAGTCTACCGAGGACAGGACTAGCGAATGGAGAGACCCAGTACTTC. Protein: CASSLPRTGLANGETQYF.

This chain joins TRBV10-3 and TRBJ2-2; D gene ambiguous. V lost 4 bases and J 5 bases, leaving 8 bases between the germline ends. The CDR3 sequence is 13 residues long. CDR1 is ENHRY, CDR2 SYGVKD, per germline. In DNA form, the CDR3 reads TGTGCCATCAGTGCAGTGGATACCGGGGAGCTGTTTTTT. It is translated as CAISAVDTGELFF.